The clone carrying this T cell receptor (beta chain) was seen at least ten times. This sample is part of a study of T cells in Graves' hyperthyroidism and ophthalmopathy. Regions amplified from RNA transcripts were the TCR beta CDR3 regions. Researchers ran a first-round RT-PCR on the TCR CDR3 using the HTBI primer set. A single record per CDR3 protein comes from TCRdb applying MiXCR to the multiplex PCR reads. The table has about 480,000 distinct CDR3 sequences, roughly an eighth seen once. A roughly 9.7 ml volume of fresh peripheral blood provided the PBMCs. Germline V CDR1 and CDR2: GTSNPN, SVGIG (reference sequence). V lost 5 bases and J 0 bases, leaving 4 bases between the germline ends. The CDR3 is 11 residues long.

Material: blood. The V call is TRBV30, the J call TRBJ1-1; D not certain. The receptor was isolated from a woman between 18 and 29 years old with Graves' hyperthyroidism. CDR3 coding DNA: TGTGCCTGGGACATGAACACTGAAGCTTTCTTT. It is translated as CAWDMNTEAFF.